These 7 T cell receptor beta chains came from one sample sequenced in a study of CD8 T cells in Susac syndrome. cDNA came from roughly 0.53 to 1 ug RNA primed by random hexamers. TCRdb recomputed calls from the immunoSEQ multiplex PCR reads with MiXCR, one row per CDR3 protein. The sample consists of 150,000 to 200,000 distinct CDR3 sequences, approximately 94% of them appearing once. Sequences were obtained from CD4+ T cells from PBMCs. These receptors were taken from a human donor with multiple sclerosis.

The chain is built from TRBV12-3 or TRBV12-4 and TRBJ2-7; D remains unclear. CDR3 length: 15 residues. V gave up 7 bases and J gave up 0 bases, with 16 bases separating them. CDR3: CASNPDSSSSYEQYF. The DNA for the CDR3 is TGTGCCAGCAACCCAGACTCCTCTAGCTCCTACGAGCAGTACTTC.

Here the CDR3 reads CASSPLDRSGNTIYF. The CDR3 nucleotides read TGTGCCAGCAGCCCGCTGGACAGGTCGGGAAACACCATATATTTT. The rearrangement uses TRBV3-1 and TRBJ1-3; TRBD1 aligns across 7 bases. Per the germline V gene, CDR1 is LGHDT and CDR2 is YNNKEL (reference sequence). Unmatched junction bases numbered 7, after V lost 4 bases and J lost 4 bases. This CDR3 spans 15 amino acids.

The gene calls are TRBV27 and TRBJ2-2, with D perhaps matching TRBD2 (5 bases). The CDR3 contains 15 residues. Trimming shortened V by 2 bases and J by 2 bases, and 9 bases separated the two germline ends. Germline V gene sequence: CDR1 MNHEY, CDR2 SMNVEV (reference sequence). The CDR3 DNA reads as TGTGCCAGCAGTTTAAGAGGGATAAACACCGGGGAGCTGTTTTTT. The encoded protein is CASSLRGINTGELFF.

The V gene is TRBV7-9, the J gene TRBJ1-1, with D unresolved. The V end lost 1 base, the J end lost 10 bases, and 7 bases lay between the germline ends. The CDR3 runs 11 residues. Germline V CDR1 and CDR2: SEHNR, FQNEAQ (reference sequence). As DNA, the CDR3 is TGTGCCAGCAGCTTAGAATACGCAGCTTTCTTT. Translating gives CASSLEYAAFF.

The V and J genes are TRBV12-3 or TRBV12-4 and TRBJ1-4, with 7 bases that match TRBD1. The CDR3 length is 14 residues. With V trimmed by 6 bases and J by 3 bases, 4 bases remained unmatched. CDR3 coding DNA: TGTGCCAGCAGCCGGGACAGCGCTAATGAAAAACTGTTTTTT. Protein sequence: CASSRDSANEKLFF.

V and J are TRBV4-1 and TRBJ2-2; D might be TRBD2 (6 bases). The V gene's germline CDR1 is MGHRA and CDR2 YSYEKL. The CDR3 contains 16 residues. Trimming stripped 4 bases from V and 4 bases from J, with 16 bases between. DNA of the CDR3: TGCGCCAGCAGCCCCTTTCTAGCGACCTTCACCGGGGAGCTGTTTTTT. Translating gives CASSPFLATFTGELFF.

The V and J genes are TRBV20-1 and TRBJ2-7; 8 nucleotides align to TRBD2. The CDR3 is 13 residues long. The V segment lost 7 bases and the J segment 5 bases; nucleotides outside the gene matches: 10. From germline, CDR1 is DFQATT and CDR2 SNEGSKA (reference sequence). The CDR3 coding sequence is TGCAGTGTCCAGAAGCGGGAGCGGAACGAGCAGTACTTC. This gives the protein CSVQKRERNEQYF.